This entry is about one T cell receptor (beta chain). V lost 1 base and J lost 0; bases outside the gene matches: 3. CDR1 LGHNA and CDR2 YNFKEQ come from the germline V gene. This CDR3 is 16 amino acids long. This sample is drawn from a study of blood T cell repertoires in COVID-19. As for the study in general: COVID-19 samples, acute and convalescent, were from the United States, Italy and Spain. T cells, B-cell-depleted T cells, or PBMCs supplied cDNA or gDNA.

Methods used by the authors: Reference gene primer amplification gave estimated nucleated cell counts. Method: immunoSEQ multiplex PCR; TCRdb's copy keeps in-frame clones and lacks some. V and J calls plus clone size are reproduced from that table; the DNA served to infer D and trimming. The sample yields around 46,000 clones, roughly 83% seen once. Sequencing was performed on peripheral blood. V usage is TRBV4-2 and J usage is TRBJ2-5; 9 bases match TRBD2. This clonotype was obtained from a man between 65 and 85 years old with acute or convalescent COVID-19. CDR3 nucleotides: TGTGCCAGCAGCCAAGGTAGCGGGGGCTACCAAGAGACCCAGTACTTC. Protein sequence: CASSQGSGGYQETQYF.